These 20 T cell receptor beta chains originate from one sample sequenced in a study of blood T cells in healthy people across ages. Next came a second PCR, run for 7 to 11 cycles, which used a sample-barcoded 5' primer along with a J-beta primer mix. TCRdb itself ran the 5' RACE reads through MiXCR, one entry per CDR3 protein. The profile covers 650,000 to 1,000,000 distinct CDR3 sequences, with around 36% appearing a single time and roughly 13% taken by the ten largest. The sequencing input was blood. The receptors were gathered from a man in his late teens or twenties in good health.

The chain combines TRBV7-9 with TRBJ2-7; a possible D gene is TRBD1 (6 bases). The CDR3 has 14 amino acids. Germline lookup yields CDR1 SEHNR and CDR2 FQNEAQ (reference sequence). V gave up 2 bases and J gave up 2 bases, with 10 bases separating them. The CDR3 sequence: CASSLSGDPYEQYF. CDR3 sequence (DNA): TGTGCCAGCAGCTTATCAGGGGACCCCTACGAGCAGTACTTC.

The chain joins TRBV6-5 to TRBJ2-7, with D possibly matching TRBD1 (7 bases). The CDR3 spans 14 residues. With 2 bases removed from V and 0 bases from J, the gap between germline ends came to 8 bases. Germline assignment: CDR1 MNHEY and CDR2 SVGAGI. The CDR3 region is CASSYQGGSYEQYF. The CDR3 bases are TGTGCCAGCAGTTACCAGGGGGGCTCCTACGAGCAGTACTTC.

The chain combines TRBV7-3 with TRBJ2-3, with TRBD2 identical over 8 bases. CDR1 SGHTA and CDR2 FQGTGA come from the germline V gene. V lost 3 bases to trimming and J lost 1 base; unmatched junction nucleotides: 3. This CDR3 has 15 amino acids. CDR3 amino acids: CASSLLRGGTDTQYF. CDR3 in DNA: TGTGCCAGCAGCTTGTTGCGGGGGGGCACAGATACGCAGTATTTT.

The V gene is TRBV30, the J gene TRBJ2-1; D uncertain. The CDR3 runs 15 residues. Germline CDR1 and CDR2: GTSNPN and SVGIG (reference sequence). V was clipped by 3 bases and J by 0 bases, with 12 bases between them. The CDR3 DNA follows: TGTGCCTGGAGCCCGCTGTGGGGCTCCTACAATGAGCAGTTCTTC. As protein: CAWSPLWGSYNEQFF.

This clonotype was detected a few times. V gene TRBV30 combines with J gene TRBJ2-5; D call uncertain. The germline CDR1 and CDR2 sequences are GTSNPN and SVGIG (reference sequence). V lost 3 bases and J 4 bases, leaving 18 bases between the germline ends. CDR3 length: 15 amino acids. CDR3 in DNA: TGTGCCTGGAGAAAAATGGGCCCGGGCGTAGAGACCCAGTACTTC. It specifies CAWRKMGPGVETQYF.

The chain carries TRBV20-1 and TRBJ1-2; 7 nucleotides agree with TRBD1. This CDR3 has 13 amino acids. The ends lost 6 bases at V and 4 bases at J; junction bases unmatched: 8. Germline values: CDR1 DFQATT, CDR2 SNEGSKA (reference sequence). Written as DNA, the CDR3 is TGCAGTGCCCAGTCCCGGGACAGCTATGGCTACACCTTC. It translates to CSAQSRDSYGYTF.

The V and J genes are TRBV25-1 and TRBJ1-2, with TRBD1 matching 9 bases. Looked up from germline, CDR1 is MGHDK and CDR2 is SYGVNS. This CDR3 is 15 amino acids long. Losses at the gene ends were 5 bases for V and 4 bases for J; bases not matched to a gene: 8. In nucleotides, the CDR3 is TGTGCCAGCAGTTCCGGGACAGGGAACTTCTATGGCTACACCTTC. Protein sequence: CASSSGTGNFYGYTF.

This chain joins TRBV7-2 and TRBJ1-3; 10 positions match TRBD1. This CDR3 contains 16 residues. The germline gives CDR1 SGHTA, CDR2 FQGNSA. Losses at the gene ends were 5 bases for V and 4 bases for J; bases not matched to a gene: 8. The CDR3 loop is CASSLPGQGSGNTIYF. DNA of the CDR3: TGTGCCAGCAGCCTTCCGGGACAGGGGTCAGGAAACACCATATATTTT. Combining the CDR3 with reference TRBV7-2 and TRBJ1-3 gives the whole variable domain GAGVSQSPSNKVTEKGKDVELRCDPISGHTALYWYRQSLGQGLEFLIYFQGNSAPDKSGLPSDRFSAERTGGSVSTLTIQRTQQEDSAVYLCASSLPGQGSGNTIYFGEGSWLTVV.

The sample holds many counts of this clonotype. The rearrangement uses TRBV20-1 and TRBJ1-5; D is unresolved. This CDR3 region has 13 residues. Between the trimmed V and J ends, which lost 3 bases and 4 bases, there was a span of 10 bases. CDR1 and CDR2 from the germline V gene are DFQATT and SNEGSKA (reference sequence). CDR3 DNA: TGCAGTGCTAGGAGACGGATTAATCAGCCCCAGCATTTT. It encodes CSARRRINQPQHF.

The CDR3 protein is CASSQRTSRGTGYEKLFF. Written as DNA, the CDR3 is TGCGCCAGCAGCCAACGAACGTCCCGAGGGACAGGGTATGAAAAACTGTTTTTT. The J gene is TRBJ1-4, the V gene TRBV4-3; 9 nucleotides line up with TRBD1. Per the germline V gene, CDR1 is LGHNA and CDR2 is YSLEER. J gave up 6 bases and V 2 bases, and 13 bases lay outside the gene matches. The CDR3 has 18 amino acids.

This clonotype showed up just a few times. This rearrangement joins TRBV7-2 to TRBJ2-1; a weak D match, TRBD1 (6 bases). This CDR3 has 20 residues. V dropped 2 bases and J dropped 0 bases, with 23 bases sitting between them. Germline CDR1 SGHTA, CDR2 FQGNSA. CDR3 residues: CASSLPRPLQGYLSYNEQFF. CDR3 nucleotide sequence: TGTGCCAGCAGCTTACCCCGACCCCTCCAGGGGTATCTCTCCTACAATGAGCAGTTCTTC.

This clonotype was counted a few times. The CDR3, as DNA: TGTGCCAGCAGTTTAGGGGGGATTCAAAGGGCCCAGCATTTT. Its protein is CASSLGGIQRAQHF. This sequence joins TRBV12-3 or TRBV12-4 and TRBJ1-5, with D possibly matching TRBD1 (5 bases). The CDR3 spans 14 residues. Between the trimmed V and J ends, which lost 1 base and 11 bases, there was a span of 15 bases.

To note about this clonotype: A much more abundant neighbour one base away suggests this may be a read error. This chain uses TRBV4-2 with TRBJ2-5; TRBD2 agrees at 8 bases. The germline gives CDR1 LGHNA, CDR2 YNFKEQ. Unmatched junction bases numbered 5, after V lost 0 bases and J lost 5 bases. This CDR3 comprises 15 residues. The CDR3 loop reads CASSQDRLAPETQYF. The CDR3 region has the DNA TGTGCCAGCAGCCAAGATCGACTAGCGCCGGAGACCCAGTACTTC.

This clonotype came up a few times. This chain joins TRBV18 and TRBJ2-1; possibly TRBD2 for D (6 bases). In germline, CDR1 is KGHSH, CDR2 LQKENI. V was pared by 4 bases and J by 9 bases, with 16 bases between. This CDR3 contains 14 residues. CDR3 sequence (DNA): TGTGCCAGCTCACGGGGTAGCGGCGGCTCTGAGCAGTTCTTC. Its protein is CASSRGSGGSEQFF. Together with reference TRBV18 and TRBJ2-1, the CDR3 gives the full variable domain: NAGVMQNPRHLVRRRGQEARLRCSPMKGHSHVYWYRQLPEEGLKFMVYLQKENIIDESGMPKERFSAEFPKEGPSILRIQQVVRGDSAAYFCASSRGSGGSEQFFGPGTRLTVL.

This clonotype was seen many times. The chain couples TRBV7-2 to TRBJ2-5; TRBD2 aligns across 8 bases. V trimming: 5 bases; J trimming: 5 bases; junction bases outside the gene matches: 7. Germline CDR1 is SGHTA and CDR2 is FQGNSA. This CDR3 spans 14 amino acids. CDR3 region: CASSAGGVIETQYF. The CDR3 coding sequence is TGTGCCAGCAGCGCCGGGGGGGTCATTGAGACCCAGTACTTC. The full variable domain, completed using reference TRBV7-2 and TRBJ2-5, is GAGVSQSPSNKVTEKGKDVELRCDPISGHTALYWYRQSLGQGLEFLIYFQGNSAPDKSGLPSDRFSAERTGGSVSTLTIQRTQQEDSAVYLCASSAGGVIETQYFGPGTRLLVL.

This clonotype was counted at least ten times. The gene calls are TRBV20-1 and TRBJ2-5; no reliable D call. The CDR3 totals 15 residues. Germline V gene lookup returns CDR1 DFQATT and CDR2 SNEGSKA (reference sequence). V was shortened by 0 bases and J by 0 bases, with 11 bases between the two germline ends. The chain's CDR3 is CSARDPQYHQETQYF. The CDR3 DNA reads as TGCAGTGCTAGAGACCCACAGTACCACCAAGAGACCCAGTACTTC.

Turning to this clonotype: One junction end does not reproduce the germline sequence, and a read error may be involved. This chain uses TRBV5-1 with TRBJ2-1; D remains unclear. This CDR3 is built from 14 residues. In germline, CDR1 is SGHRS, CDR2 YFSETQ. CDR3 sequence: CAGSLSPAYNEQFF. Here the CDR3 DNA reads TGCGCCGGCAGCTTATCCCCCGCATACAATGAGCAGTTCTTC.

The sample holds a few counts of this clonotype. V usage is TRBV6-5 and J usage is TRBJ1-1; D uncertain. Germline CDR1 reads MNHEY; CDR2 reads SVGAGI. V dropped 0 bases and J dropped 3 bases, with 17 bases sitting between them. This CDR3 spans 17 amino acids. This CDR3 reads CASSYSLPTGIHTEAFF. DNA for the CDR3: TGTGCCAGCAGTTACTCATTACCTACGGGTATTCACACTGAAGCTTTCTTT.

The CDR3 is CASSERGPNISSTDTQYF. Here the CDR3 DNA reads TGTGCCAGCAGTGAAAGGGGCCCCAACATTTCTAGCACAGATACGCAGTATTTT. The rearrangement uses TRBV25-1 and TRBJ2-3; TRBD1 is a possible D gene (5 bases). This CDR3 has 18 amino acids. V lost 2 bases and J 0 bases, leaving 18 bases between the germline ends. Germline-derived CDR1 and CDR2 are MGHDK and SYGVNS. Using reference TRBV25-1 and TRBJ2-3 for the parts outside the CDR3, the full variable domain is EADIYQTPRYLVIGTGKKITLECSQTMGHDKMYWYQQDPGMELHLIHYSYGVNSTEKGDLSSESTVSRIRTEHFPLTLESARPSHTSQYLCASSERGPNISSTDTQYFGPGTRLTVL.

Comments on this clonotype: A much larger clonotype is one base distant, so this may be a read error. DNA of the CDR3: TGTGCCAGCAGGCAGGGGATCGGCACAGATACGCAGTATTTT. It encodes CASRQGIGTDTQYF. The chain uses TRBV12-3 or TRBV12-4 and TRBJ2-3; the D gene is possibly TRBD1 (6 bases). The V and J ends lost 6 bases and 1 base respectively, with 11 bases between them. The CDR3 totals 14 residues.